The rows below give T cell receptor beta chains drawn from one sample of a study of cytomegalovirus exposure and HLA in healthy donors. Assay: immunoSEQ multiplex PCR; the TCRdb copy retains only in-frame clones and omits some. The data hold hundreds of thousands of clones, with 65% to 80% observed a single time. The sample consisted of PBMCs. The receptors stem from a man in his forties or fifties in good health and CMV-seronegative. Both conserved end residues are part of each CDR3. Each record gives: V gene, D gene, J gene, clone size, CDR3 protein, CDR3 DNA. D genes are given only for firm matches. For some rows the clone size is stated as once, few or many, or as a class when expanded; others skip it.

v_call: TRBV5-1
d_call: TRBD2
j_call: TRBJ2-7
clone_size: .
cdr3_aa: CASSLGTSGRYSYEQYF
cdr3_nt: TGCGCCAGCAGCCTCGGGACTAGCGGGAGGTACTCCTACGAGCAGTACTTC

v_call: TRBV27
d_call: TRBD2
j_call: TRBJ2-1
clone_size: .
cdr3_aa: CASTAGTSFNEQFF
cdr3_nt: TGTGCCAGCACTGCCGGGACTAGCTTTAATGAGCAGTTCTTC

v_call: TRBV6-1
d_call: .
j_call: TRBJ1-2
clone_size: .
cdr3_aa: CASSESRGGSGYGYTF
cdr3_nt: TGTGCCAGCAGTGAGAGCCGGGGGGGCTCGGGGTATGGCTACACCTTC

v_call: TRBV30
d_call: TRBD1
j_call: TRBJ2-1
clone_size: .
cdr3_aa: CAWSTGQGANEQFF
cdr3_nt: TGTGCCTGGAGTACGGGACAGGGGGCCAATGAGCAGTTCTTC

v_call: TRBV7-9
d_call: TRBD1
j_call: TRBJ1-2
clone_size: .
cdr3_aa: CASSPFDRVAGYTF
cdr3_nt: TGTGCCAGCAGCCCCTTCGACAGGGTGGCTGGCTACACCTTC

v_call: TRBV19
d_call: TRBD1
j_call: TRBJ1-4
clone_size: .
cdr3_aa: CASYRTGDNEKLFF
cdr3_nt: TGTGCCAGCTATAGGACAGGGGATAATGAAAAACTGTTTTTT

v_call: TRBV7-9
d_call: TRBD1
j_call: TRBJ2-7
clone_size: .
cdr3_aa: CASSWGTGDYTYF
cdr3_nt: TGTGCCAGCAGCTGGGGGACAGGGGATTATACGTACTTC

v_call: TRBV9
d_call: TRBD1
j_call: TRBJ1-3
clone_size: .
cdr3_aa: CASSVGDRANTIYF
cdr3_nt: TGTGCCAGCAGCGTAGGGGACAGGGCCAACACCATATATTTT

v_call: TRBV2
d_call: .
j_call: TRBJ2-7
clone_size: .
cdr3_aa: CASTSGAGAYEQYF
cdr3_nt: TGTGCCAGCACCAGCGGCGCAGGTGCCTACGAGCAGTACTTC

v_call: TRBV29-1
d_call: .
j_call: TRBJ2-2
clone_size: once
cdr3_aa: CSVDRGNTGELFF
cdr3_nt: TGCAGCGTTGACAGGGGTAACACCGGGGAGCTGTTTTTT

v_call: TRBV11-3
d_call: .
j_call: TRBJ1-1
clone_size: .
cdr3_aa: CASSIEGSRTEAFF
cdr3_nt: TGTGCCAGCAGCATAGAGGGGAGTAGGACTGAAGCTTTCTTT

v_call: TRBV10-1
d_call: TRBD2
j_call: TRBJ2-3
clone_size: .
cdr3_aa: CASSESGGTTDTQYF
cdr3_nt: TGCGCCAGCAGTGAGTCCGGGGGGACCACAGATACGCAGTATTTT

v_call: TRBV27
d_call: .
j_call: TRBJ2-7
clone_size: .
cdr3_aa: CASSPPGTYEQYF
cdr3_nt: TGTGCCAGCAGTCCCCCGGGGACCTACGAGCAGTACTTC

v_call: TRBV27
d_call: TRBD1
j_call: TRBJ1-5
clone_size: once
cdr3_aa: CASSLFGTGDQPQHF
cdr3_nt: TGTGCCAGCAGTCTTTTCGGGACAGGGGACCAGCCCCAGCATTTT

v_call: TRBV6-5
d_call: TRBD2
j_call: TRBJ2-2
clone_size: once
cdr3_aa: CASSYSAGGPDGELFF
cdr3_nt: TGTGCCAGCAGTTACTCCGCGGGGGGGCCGGACGGGGAGCTGTTTTTT

v_call: TRBV4-2
d_call: .
j_call: TRBJ1-5
clone_size: few
cdr3_aa: CASSQDPGGSNQPQHF
cdr3_nt: TGTGCCAGCAGCCAGGACCCCGGGGGGTCCAATCAGCCCCAGCATTTT

v_call: TRBV19
d_call: .
j_call: TRBJ2-6
clone_size: .
cdr3_aa: CASSMAALSGANVLTF
cdr3_nt: TGTGCCAGTAGTATGGCTGCTCTCTCTGGGGCCAACGTCCTGACTTTC

v_call: TRBV7-2
d_call: TRBD2
j_call: TRBJ2-1
clone_size: .
cdr3_aa: CASSLGGGREQFF
cdr3_nt: TGTGCCAGCAGCTTAGGGGGAGGGAGAGAGCAGTTCTTC

v_call: TRBV7-9
d_call: .
j_call: TRBJ2-1
clone_size: .
cdr3_aa: CASSFREWNNEQFF
cdr3_nt: TGTGCCAGCAGCTTCCGGGAGTGGAACAATGAGCAGTTCTTC

v_call: TRBV11-2
d_call: .
j_call: TRBJ1-2
clone_size: .
cdr3_aa: CASSPDPGSGGYTF
cdr3_nt: TGTGCCAGCAGCCCCGACCCCGGGTCCGGGGGCTACACCTTC

v_call: TRBV29-1
d_call: .
j_call: TRBJ1-1
clone_size: .
cdr3_aa: CSATRVNTEAFF
cdr3_nt: TGCAGCGCCACTCGGGTGAACACTGAAGCTTTCTTT

v_call: TRBV2
d_call: .
j_call: TRBJ2-3
clone_size: .
cdr3_aa: CASINYLVGTDTQYF
cdr3_nt: TGTGCCAGCATAAACTACCTGGTGGGCACAGATACGCAGTATTTT

v_call: TRBV29-1
d_call: TRBD1
j_call: TRBJ2-6
clone_size: .
cdr3_aa: CSVEDPTGESSGANVLTF
cdr3_nt: TGCAGCGTTGAAGACCCGACAGGGGAAAGCTCTGGGGCCAACGTCCTGACTTTC

v_call: TRBV19
d_call: TRBD1
j_call: TRBJ2-6
clone_size: once
cdr3_aa: CASSIAGQGAGANVLTF
cdr3_nt: TGTGCCAGTAGTATAGCAGGACAGGGGGCTGGGGCCAACGTCCTGACTTTC

v_call: TRBV9
d_call: .
j_call: TRBJ1-2
clone_size: .
cdr3_aa: CASSVAPRDNYGYTF
cdr3_nt: TGTGCCAGCAGCGTAGCCCCCAGGGATAACTATGGCTACACCTTC

v_call: TRBV9
d_call: TRBD2
j_call: TRBJ2-7
clone_size: .
cdr3_aa: CASSPPSGSNEQYF
cdr3_nt: TGTGCCAGCAGCCCGCCTAGCGGGAGTAACGAGCAGTACTTC

v_call: TRBV19
d_call: TRBD1
j_call: TRBJ1-1
clone_size: .
cdr3_aa: CATSPTRSGGYTEAFF
cdr3_nt: TGTGCCACATCACCTACCAGATCAGGGGGCTACACTGAAGCTTTCTTT

v_call: TRBV5-1
d_call: .
j_call: TRBJ1-1
clone_size: few
cdr3_aa: CASSSTGREAFF
cdr3_nt: TGCGCCAGCAGCTCTACAGGGAGAGAAGCTTTCTTT

v_call: TRBV6-1
d_call: TRBD2
j_call: TRBJ2-7
clone_size: .
cdr3_aa: CASKGLVYEQYF
cdr3_nt: TGTGCCAGCAAGGGACTAGTCTACGAGCAGTACTTC

v_call: TRBV5-6
d_call: TRBD1
j_call: TRBJ2-1
clone_size: .
cdr3_aa: CASSTGQGAGNEQFF
cdr3_nt: TGTGCCAGCAGCACAGGACAGGGGGCGGGCAATGAGCAGTTCTTC

v_call: TRBV4-3
d_call: TRBD1
j_call: TRBJ1-6
clone_size: .
cdr3_aa: CASSQEQTGFLINSPLHF
cdr3_nt: TGCGCCAGCAGCCAAGAACAGACAGGGTTTCTGATTAATTCACCCCTCCACTTT

v_call: TRBV5-6
d_call: TRBD2
j_call: TRBJ2-3
clone_size: few
cdr3_aa: CASRVSGGANTQYF
cdr3_nt: TGTGCCAGCAGGGTTAGCGGGGGGGCGAATACGCAGTATTTT

v_call: TRBV20-1
d_call: .
j_call: TRBJ1-1
clone_size: .
cdr3_aa: CSASSGAEAFF
cdr3_nt: TGCAGTGCTAGTTCTGGAGCTGAAGCTTTCTTT

v_call: TRBV28
d_call: TRBD2
j_call: TRBJ2-3
clone_size: .
cdr3_aa: CASRGVAGSTDTQYF
cdr3_nt: TGTGCCAGCAGGGGAGTAGCGGGGAGCACAGATACGCAGTATTTT

v_call: TRBV5-6
d_call: TRBD1
j_call: TRBJ2-5
clone_size: .
cdr3_aa: CASSPDRGRETQYF
cdr3_nt: TGTGCCAGCAGCCCTGACAGGGGGCGAGAGACCCAGTACTTC

v_call: TRBV7-2
d_call: .
j_call: TRBJ2-5
clone_size: .
cdr3_aa: CASRRFPTVQETQYF
cdr3_nt: TGTGCCAGCAGGCGATTCCCGACAGTACAAGAGACCCAGTACTTC

v_call: TRBV11-2
d_call: TRBD2
j_call: TRBJ2-1
clone_size: .
cdr3_aa: CASSGYAGGPYNEQFF
cdr3_nt: TGTGCCAGCAGCGGTTATGCGGGGGGGCCCTACAATGAGCAGTTCTTC

v_call: TRBV6-4
d_call: .
j_call: TRBJ2-3
clone_size: few
cdr3_aa: CASSDGTSTDTQYF
cdr3_nt: TGTGCCAGCAGTGACGGGACTAGCACAGATACGCAGTATTTT

v_call: TRBV7-3
d_call: TRBD1
j_call: TRBJ2-4
clone_size: once
cdr3_aa: CASSLGTGGLDIQYF
cdr3_nt: TGTGCCAGCAGCTTAGGCACAGGGGGCTTAGACATTCAGTACTTC

v_call: TRBV6-5
d_call: .
j_call: TRBJ1-3
clone_size: .
cdr3_aa: CASRPGFQSGNTIYF
cdr3_nt: TGTGCCAGCAGACCAGGGTTCCAAAGTGGAAACACCATATATTTT

v_call: TRBV5-1
d_call: TRBD2
j_call: TRBJ2-1
clone_size: .
cdr3_aa: CASSPLGTSGRAHEQFF
cdr3_nt: TGCGCCAGCAGCCCCCTCGGGACTAGCGGGAGGGCCCATGAGCAGTTCTTC

v_call: TRBV15
d_call: TRBD2
j_call: TRBJ2-1
clone_size: few
cdr3_aa: CATSGLAGVWGGSYNEQFF
cdr3_nt: TGTGCCACCAGCGGGCTAGCGGGAGTGTGGGGGGGCTCCTACAATGAGCAGTTCTTC

v_call: TRBV5-1
d_call: .
j_call: TRBJ1-2
clone_size: .
cdr3_aa: CASSPGNYGYTF
cdr3_nt: TGCGCCAGCAGCCCAGGGAACTATGGCTACACCTTC

v_call: TRBV28
d_call: .
j_call: TRBJ2-1
clone_size: .
cdr3_aa: CASSLRDWEQFF
cdr3_nt: TGTGCCAGCAGCCTAAGGGACTGGGAGCAGTTCTTC

v_call: TRBV7-3
d_call: .
j_call: TRBJ2-2
clone_size: many
cdr3_aa: CASSLMGGNTGELFF
cdr3_nt: TGTGCCAGCAGCTTAATGGGGGGGAACACCGGGGAGCTGTTTTTT

v_call: TRBV10-2
d_call: .
j_call: TRBJ2-2
clone_size: .
cdr3_aa: CASSESDRPNTGELFF
cdr3_nt: TGCGCCAGCAGTGAGTCAGACAGGCCGAACACCGGGGAGCTGTTTTTT

v_call: TRBV7-7
d_call: TRBD2
j_call: TRBJ2-3
clone_size: .
cdr3_aa: CASSLRLAGGLSDTQYF
cdr3_nt: TGTGCCAGCAGCTTGAGACTAGCGGGGGGTTTATCAGATACGCAGTATTTT

v_call: TRBV18
d_call: .
j_call: TRBJ1-1
clone_size: .
cdr3_aa: CASSSQDRYPEAFF
cdr3_nt: TGTGCCAGCTCATCCCAAGACAGGTATCCTGAAGCTTTCTTT

v_call: TRBV5-4
d_call: TRBD2
j_call: TRBJ2-2
clone_size: .
cdr3_aa: CASSHPGLADTGELFF
cdr3_nt: TGTGCCAGCAGCCATCCGGGACTAGCGGACACCGGGGAGCTGTTTTTT

v_call: TRBV5-8
d_call: .
j_call: TRBJ1-2
clone_size: .
cdr3_aa: CASSLSGRGNPNYGYTF
cdr3_nt: TGTGCCAGCAGCTTGTCCGGGCGGGGTAACCCTAACTATGGCTACACCTTC

v_call: TRBV27
d_call: .
j_call: TRBJ1-6
clone_size: .
cdr3_aa: CASSLSQGGYSPLHF
cdr3_nt: TGTGCCAGCAGTCTGAGTCAGGGAGGTTATTCACCCCTCCACTTT